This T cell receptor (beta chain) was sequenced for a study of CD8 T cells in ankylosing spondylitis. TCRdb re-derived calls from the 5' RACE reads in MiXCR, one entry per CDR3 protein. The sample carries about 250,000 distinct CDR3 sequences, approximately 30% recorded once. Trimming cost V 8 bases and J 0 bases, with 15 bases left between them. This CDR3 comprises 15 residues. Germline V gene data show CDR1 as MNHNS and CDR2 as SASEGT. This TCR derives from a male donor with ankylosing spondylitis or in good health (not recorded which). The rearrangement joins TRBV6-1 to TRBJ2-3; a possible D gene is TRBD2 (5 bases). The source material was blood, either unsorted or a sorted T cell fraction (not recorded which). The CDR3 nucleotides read TGTGCCAGCGGGGATCAGACGGGGAGCACAGATACGCAGTATTTT. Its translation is CASGDQTGSTDTQYF.